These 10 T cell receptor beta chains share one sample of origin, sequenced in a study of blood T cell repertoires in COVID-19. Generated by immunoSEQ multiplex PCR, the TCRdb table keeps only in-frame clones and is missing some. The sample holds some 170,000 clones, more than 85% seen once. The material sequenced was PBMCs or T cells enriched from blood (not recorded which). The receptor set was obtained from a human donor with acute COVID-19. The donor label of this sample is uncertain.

Written as DNA, the CDR3 is TGTGCCAGCAGCATAGAAGTGGACACTGAAGCTTTCTTT. Its translation: CASSIEVDTEAFF. The rearrangement links TRBV7-3 to TRBJ1-1; D unresolved. V was clipped by 5 bases and J by 3 bases, with 10 bases between them. CDR1 is SGHTA and CDR2 is FQGTGA in the germline V gene. This CDR3 has 13 amino acids.

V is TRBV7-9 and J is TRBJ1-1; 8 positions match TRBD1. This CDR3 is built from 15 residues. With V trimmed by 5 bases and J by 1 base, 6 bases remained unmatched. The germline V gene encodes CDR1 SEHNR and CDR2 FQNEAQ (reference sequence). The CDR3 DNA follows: TGTGCCAGCAGCCATACGGACAGGGAGAACACTGAAGCTTTCTTT. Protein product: CASSHTDRENTEAFF. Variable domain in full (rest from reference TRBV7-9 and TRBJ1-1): DTGVSQNPRHKITKRGQNVTFRCDPISEHNRLYWYRQTLGQGPEFLTYFQNEAQLEKSRLLSDRFSAERPKGSFSTLEIQRTEQGDSAMYLCASSHTDRENTEAFFGQGTRLTVV.

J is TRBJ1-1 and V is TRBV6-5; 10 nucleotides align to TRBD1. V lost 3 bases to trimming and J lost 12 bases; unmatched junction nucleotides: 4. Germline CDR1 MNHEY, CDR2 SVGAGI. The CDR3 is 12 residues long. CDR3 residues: CASSYDRGPTFF. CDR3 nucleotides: TGTGCCAGCAGTTATGACAGGGGGCCGACTTTCTTT.

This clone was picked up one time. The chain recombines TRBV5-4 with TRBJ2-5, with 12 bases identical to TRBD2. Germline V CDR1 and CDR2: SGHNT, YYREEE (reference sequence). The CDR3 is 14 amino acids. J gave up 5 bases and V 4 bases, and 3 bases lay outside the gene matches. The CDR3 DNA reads TGTGCCAGCAGCCCGACTAGCGGGGGTGAGACCCAGTACTTC. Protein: CASSPTSGGETQYF.

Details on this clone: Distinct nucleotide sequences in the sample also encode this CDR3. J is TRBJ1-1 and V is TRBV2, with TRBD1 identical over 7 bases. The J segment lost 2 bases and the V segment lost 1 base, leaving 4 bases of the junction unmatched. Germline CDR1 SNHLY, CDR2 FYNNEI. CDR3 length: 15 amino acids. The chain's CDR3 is CASSEGTGRNTEAFF. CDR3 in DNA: TGTGCCAGCAGTGAAGGGACAGGAAGAAACACTGAAGCTTTCTTT.

CDR3 loop: CASSMARGRTEAFF. The CDR3, as DNA: TGTGCCAGTAGTATGGCCAGGGGGCGAACTGAAGCTTTCTTT. This chain connects TRBV19 to TRBJ1-1; the match to TRBD1 covers 8 bases. The V segment lost 3 bases and the J segment 5 bases; nucleotides outside the gene matches: 5. The CDR3 consists of 14 residues. CDR1 LNHDA and CDR2 SQIVND come from the germline V gene (reference sequence).

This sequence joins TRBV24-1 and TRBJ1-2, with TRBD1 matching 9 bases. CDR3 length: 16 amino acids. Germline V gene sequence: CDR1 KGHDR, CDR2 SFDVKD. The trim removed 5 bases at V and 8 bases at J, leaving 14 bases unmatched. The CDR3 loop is CATSGSRGTGHFGYTF. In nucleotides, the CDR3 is TGTGCCACCAGTGGTTCCAGGGGGACAGGGCATTTCGGCTACACCTTC.

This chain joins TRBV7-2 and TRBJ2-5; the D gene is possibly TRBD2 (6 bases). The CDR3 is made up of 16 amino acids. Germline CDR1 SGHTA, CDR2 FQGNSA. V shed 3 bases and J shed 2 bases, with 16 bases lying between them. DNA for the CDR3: TGTGCCAGCAGCTTTCGAATAGCGGCAAAACAAGAGACCCAGTACTTC. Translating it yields CASSFRIAAKQETQYF.

CDR3 coding DNA: TGTGCCACCAGTGACCGTCCGGGACAGGGAATGGATACGCAGTATTTT. This encodes CATSDRPGQGMDTQYF. The V gene is TRBV24-1, the J gene TRBJ2-3; 9 bases align to TRBD1. V lost 4 bases, J lost 6 bases, and 10 bases stayed unmatched. The CDR3 loop spans 16 amino acids. Germline V gives CDR1 KGHDR, CDR2 SFDVKD.

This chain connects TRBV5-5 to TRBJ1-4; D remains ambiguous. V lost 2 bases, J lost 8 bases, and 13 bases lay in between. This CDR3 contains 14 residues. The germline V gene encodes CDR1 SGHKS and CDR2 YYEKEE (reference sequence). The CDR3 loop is CASSFIGSKEKLFF. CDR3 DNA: TGTGCCAGCAGCTTCATCGGGTCCAAAGAAAAACTGTTTTTT.